These 32 T cell receptor beta chains came from one sample sequenced in a study of neoadjuvant nivolumab and ipilimumab in lung cancer. Repertoires were generated with immunoSEQ multiplex PCR, while TCRdb's copy carries only in-frame clones and drops some. The sample contains 30,000 to 45,000 clones, 75% to 90% of which appear only once. The starting material was peripheral blood, obtained before neoadjuvant nivolumab, alone or with ipilimumab. These TCRs come from an adult with non-small cell lung cancer.

The rearrangement uses TRBV14 and TRBJ2-7; tentatively, D is TRBD2 (6 bases). V lost 4 bases and J 7 bases, leaving 20 bases between the germline ends. CDR1 is SGHDN and CDR2 is FVKESK in the germline V gene. CDR3 size: 15 residues. In nucleotides, the CDR3 is TGTGCCAGCAGCCCAGCGGGTTGGCTCCACTTGGAGCAGTACTTC. Its protein product is CASSPAGWLHLEQYF.

The chain combines TRBV7-9 with TRBJ2-5, with D perhaps given as TRBD1 or TRBD2 (5 bases each). Germline CDR1 is SEHNR and CDR2 is FQNEAQ (reference sequence). V was cut by 2 bases and J by 5 bases, with 21 bases left in between. The CDR3 has 17 residues. The CDR3 coding sequence is TGTGCCAGCAGCTTATTTTCAGGGTCTGGGAGAGGGGAGACCCAGTACTTC. It specifies CASSLFSGSGRGETQYF. Filled out from reference TRBV7-9 and TRBJ2-5, the complete variable domain reads DTGVSQNPRHKITKRGQNVTFRCDPISEHNRLYWYRQTLGQGPEFLTYFQNEAQLEKSRLLSDRFSAERPKGSFSTLEIQRTEQGDSAMYLCASSLFSGSGRGETQYFGPGTRLLVL.

The chain joins TRBV5-1 to TRBJ1-1; 7 bases are a match to TRBD1. The J segment lost 0 bases and the V segment lost 3 bases, leaving 2 bases of the junction unmatched. CDR1 SGHRS and CDR2 YFSETQ come from the germline V gene. The CDR3 loop spans 14 amino acids. CDR3 sequence (DNA): TGCGCCAGCAGCTGGGGACAGATGAACACTGAAGCTTTCTTT. Protein product: CASSWGQMNTEAFF.

J is TRBJ2-4 and V is TRBV4-2; no definite D call. This CDR3 is 15 amino acids long. V was trimmed by 0 bases and J by 4 bases, leaving 10 bases between them. Germline lookup yields CDR1 LGHNA and CDR2 YNFKEQ. CDR3 sequence reads: CASSQDPLVKNIQYF. The CDR3 coding sequence is TGTGCCAGCAGCCAAGATCCCCTGGTGAAAAACATTCAGTACTTC.

This chain links TRBV6-1 with TRBJ2-7; TRBD2 agrees at 9 bases. Trimming took 3 bases from V and 4 from J; bases not matched to a gene: 13. The CDR3 covers 17 residues. The V gene's germline CDR1 is MNHNS and CDR2 SASEGT. CDR3 sequence (DNA): TGTGCCAGCAGTGATATTCTGGGGACTAGCCTATATTACGAGCAGTACTTC. This gives the protein CASSDILGTSLYYEQYF.

The chain joins TRBV6-4 to TRBJ2-1; the match to TRBD2 covers 10 bases. Germline V gene data show CDR1 as MRHNA and CDR2 as SNTAGT. V shed 4 bases and J 10 bases; nucleotides not matched to a gene: 7. The CDR3 covers 14 residues. The DNA of the CDR3 is TGTGCCAGCAGTGGTATAGCGGGAGGTGGGGAGCAGTTCTTC. Protein: CASSGIAGGGEQFF.

The chain employs TRBV18 and TRBJ1-2; D uncertain. Germline CDR1 KGHSH, CDR2 LQKENI. The CDR3 loop spans 14 amino acids. The V end was cut by 0 bases, the J end by 4 bases, with 9 bases between. The CDR3 here is CASSPPTGFYGYTF. DNA of the CDR3: TGTGCCAGCTCACCACCCACTGGATTCTATGGCTACACCTTC.

The chain joins TRBV15 to TRBJ2-7; TRBD1 matches at 7 bases. V lost 2 bases to trimming and J lost 4 bases; unmatched junction nucleotides: 2. CDR1 is LNHNV and CDR2 is YYDKDF in the germline V gene (reference sequence). This CDR3 is built from 13 residues. The CDR3 DNA is TGTGCCACCAGCAGACTACAGGGGTACGAGCAGTACTTC. Translated, it gives CATSRLQGYEQYF.

The chain joins TRBV7-9 to TRBJ2-5; D might be TRBD1 (6 bases). Trimming pared 7 bases from V and 4 bases from J, leaving 22 bases between. There are 16 residues in the CDR3. Germline-derived CDR1 and CDR2 are SEHNR and FQNEAQ (reference sequence). This CDR3 reads CASTTRGQGRRETQYF. DNA for the CDR3: TGTGCCAGCACCACTCGGGGTCAGGGGCGGCGAGAGACCCAGTACTTC.

The rearrangement uses TRBV28 and TRBJ2-3, with 12 bases aligning to TRBD2. The CDR3 is 16 residues long. The V gene's germline CDR1 is MDHEN and CDR2 SYDVKM. Trimming cost V 2 bases and J 2 bases; bases outside gene matches: 2. CDR3 region: CASSLLAGGDTDTQYF. In DNA, the CDR3 is TGTGCCAGCAGTTTACTAGCGGGAGGGGACACAGATACGCAGTATTTT.

The V gene is TRBV6-6, the J gene TRBJ2-7; D possibly corresponds to TRBD1 (5 bases). CDR1 and CDR2 from the germline V gene are MNHNY and SVGAGI (reference sequence). The length of the CDR3 is 15 residues. Trimming removed 5 bases at V and 6 bases at J, with 20 bases between. Here the CDR3 DNA reads TGTGCCAGCAGTCTCCTTCTCCCGACAGCCGGCGAGCAGTACTTC. It encodes CASSLLLPTAGEQYF.

The chain combines TRBV4-1 with TRBJ2-4, with TRBD2 matching 8 bases. CDR3 length: 15 amino acids. V lost 4 bases to trimming and J lost 3 bases; unmatched junction nucleotides: 5. Germline V gives CDR1 MGHRA, CDR2 YSYEKL. The CDR3 coding sequence is TGCGCCAGCAGCCCCTTCCTAGCGGGCAAAAACATTCAGTACTTC. It yields the protein CASSPFLAGKNIQYF.

This chain uses TRBV30 with TRBJ2-3; 8 bases agree with TRBD1. The CDR3 has 17 amino acids. The ends lost 4 bases at V and 0 bases at J; junction bases unmatched: 12. Germline V gives CDR1 GTSNPN, CDR2 SVGIG (reference sequence). CDR3 sequence (DNA): TGTGCCTGGAAAGATACAGGGGGACCATATAGCACAGATACGCAGTATTTT. Amino acids: CAWKDTGGPYSTDTQYF.

The chain is built from TRBV2 and TRBJ2-7, with TRBD2 as a possible D gene (6 bases). CDR1 SNHLY and CDR2 FYNNEI come from the germline V gene. The germline V and J ends were trimmed by 8 bases and 3 bases, with 14 bases remaining between them. The CDR3 contains 13 residues. The CDR3 DNA reads TGTGCCAGCGAGACTAGGAAAGACTACGAGCAGTACTTC. The encoded protein is CASETRKDYEQYF.

In the case of this clone: At one boundary the junction diverges from the germline segment, which might be a read error. The J gene is TRBJ1-2, the V gene TRBV30; a weak D match, TRBD1 (5 bases). This CDR3 has 13 residues. Germline lookup yields CDR1 GTSNPN and CDR2 SVGIG (reference sequence). CDR3 nucleotide sequence: TGTGACTGGAGTGCCAAATGGGGGAATGGCTACACCTTC. Its translation is CDWSAKWGNGYTF.

The chain links TRBV15 to TRBJ2-7, with 10 bases identical to TRBD1. J was trimmed by 4 bases and V by 4 bases; bases with no gene match: 4. Germline loops: CDR1 LNHNV, CDR2 YYDKDF (reference sequence). The CDR3 is 14 amino acids. This CDR3 reads CATSMPGQGYEQYF. The CDR3 DNA reads as TGTGCCACCAGCATGCCGGGACAGGGGTACGAGCAGTACTTC.

This clone has only one observation. The chain combines TRBV4-1 with TRBJ2-3; TRBD1 might be the D (5 bases). Germline CDR1 MGHRA, CDR2 YSYEKL. V lost 4 bases and J lost 2, with 13 bases in between. This CDR3 spans 15 amino acids. The CDR3 DNA reads TGCGCCAGCAGCCTACAGGACATCTTCACAGATACGCAGTATTTT. This gives the protein CASSLQDIFTDTQYF.

The chain recombines TRBV7-2 with TRBJ1-1, with D possibly TRBD1 on 6 matching bases. Trimming removed 6 bases at V and 1 base at J, with 9 bases between. This CDR3 region has 13 residues. Per the germline V gene, CDR1 is SGHTA and CDR2 is FQGNSA. The CDR3 sequence: CASRSQGNTEAFF. The CDR3 region has the DNA TGTGCCAGCAGATCACAGGGGAACACTGAAGCTTTCTTT.

The chain has TRBV11-2 and TRBJ2-7; D not resolved. This CDR3 region has 13 residues. Germline values: CDR1 SGHAT, CDR2 FQNNGV. Trimming left V 5 bases short and J 5 bases short, with 13 bases between. CDR3 in DNA: TGTGCCAGCAGCCTGTCTCTCCTCAACGAGCAGTACTTC. Translating gives CASSLSLLNEQYF.

The rearrangement links TRBV11-3 to TRBJ2-5; TRBD2 agrees at 9 bases. This CDR3 comprises 16 residues. Trimming took 4 bases from V and 5 from J; bases not matched to a gene: 11. CDR1 SGHNT and CDR2 YENEEA come from the germline V gene. For the CDR3, the DNA is TGTGCCAGCAGCTACCGGGGTAGCGGGAGCGTTGAGACCCAGTACTTC. Encoded protein: CASSYRGSGSVETQYF.

The genes are TRBV1 and TRBJ2-1; TRBD2, as called in the table, went unchecked against the DNA. TRBV1 has pseudogene status. The CDR3 totals 16 residues. CDR3 sequence (DNA): TGCACCAGCAGCCAAGATCGAGGCGGGAGAGACAATGAGCAGTTCTTC. This codes for CTSSQDRGGRDNEQFF.

This chain's CDR3 is CASSLYGNNEQFF. DNA for the CDR3: TGTGCCAGCAGCTTATACGGCAACAATGAGCAGTTCTTC. The chain employs TRBV7-7 and TRBJ2-1, with D hard to call. Per germline, CDR1 SSHAT and CDR2 FNYEAQ (reference sequence). The CDR3 consists of 13 residues. V lost 2 bases and J lost 5, with 7 bases in between.

The V and J genes are TRBV5-4 and TRBJ2-2, with 11 bases lining up with TRBD1. V gave up 4 bases and J gave up 9 bases; unmatched junction bases: 8. Germline lookup yields CDR1 SGHNT and CDR2 YYREEE (reference sequence). The CDR3 runs 15 residues. The CDR3 bases are TGTGCCAGCAGCATGGACAGGGGGCGAAATCGGGAGCTGTTTTTT. Protein sequence: CASSMDRGRNRELFF. Together with reference TRBV5-4 and TRBJ2-2, the CDR3 gives the full variable domain: ETGVTQSPTHLIKTRGQQVTLRCSSQSGHNTVSWYQQALGQGPQFIFQYYREEENGRGNFPPRFSGLQFPNYSSELNVNALELDDSALYLCASSMDRGRNRELFFGEGSRLTVL.

The V and J genes are TRBV10-2 and TRBJ2-1, with a possible D match to TRBD1 (5 bases). V was shortened by 5 bases and J by 5 bases, with 10 bases between the two germline ends. CDR1 WSHSY and CDR2 SAAADI come from the germline V gene. CDR3 length: 13 amino acids. The CDR3 DNA follows: TGCGCCAGCAGTTCGACAGAGCACAATGAGCAGTTCTTC. Protein: CASSSTEHNEQFF.

This chain joins TRBV5-6 and TRBJ2-1; unclear D gene. Germline values: CDR1 SGHDT, CDR2 YYEEEE. The ends were cut back, 4 bases at V and 0 bases at J, with 8 bases in the middle. This CDR3 contains 14 residues. CDR3 protein: CASSPGSSYNEQFF. The CDR3 region has the DNA TGTGCCAGCAGCCCCGGTAGCTCCTACAATGAGCAGTTCTTC.

The chain links TRBV29-1 to TRBJ2-1; 9 positions agree with TRBD1. V lost 2 bases, J lost 4 bases, and 6 bases stayed unmatched. This CDR3 spans 15 amino acids. Germline V gene lookup returns CDR1 SQVTM and CDR2 ANQGSEA. Written as DNA, the CDR3 is TGCAGCGTTGAACTCCGGACAGGGGTATACAATGAGCAGTTCTTC. Its translation is CSVELRTGVYNEQFF.

The genes are TRBV19 and TRBJ1-5; a possible D gene is TRBD1 (5 bases). V lost 3 bases and J lost 0, with 9 bases in between. In germline, CDR1 is LNHDA, CDR2 SQIVND (reference sequence). This CDR3 has 15 amino acids. The DNA of the CDR3 is TGTGCCAGTAGTATTTGGGGGTATAGCAATCAGCCCCAGCATTTT. Its translation is CASSIWGYSNQPQHF.

The rearrangement joins TRBV10-3 to TRBJ2-1, with TRBD2 matching 8 bases. The CDR3 is made up of 16 amino acids. Germline lookup yields CDR1 ENHRY and CDR2 SYGVKD. Unmatched junction bases numbered 12, after V lost 9 bases and J lost 2 bases. This CDR3 reads CAMSLSREAAYNEQFF. The CDR3 DNA reads TGTGCCATGTCCCTCTCGCGGGAGGCAGCCTACAATGAGCAGTTCTTC.

The chain joins TRBV18 to TRBJ2-6, with TRBD2 matching 15 bases. V gave up 6 bases and J gave up 2 bases; unmatched junction bases: 17. Germline V gives CDR1 KGHSH, CDR2 LQKENI. CDR3 length: 22 amino acids. The CDR3 sequence: CASSTFHPVGLAGGTGANVLTF. CDR3 in DNA: TGTGCCAGCTCCACCTTTCACCCGGTTGGACTAGCGGGAGGGACTGGGGCCAACGTCCTGACTTTC.

The rearrangement links TRBV18 to TRBJ2-3; D not certain. This CDR3 has 12 amino acids. Trimming pared 4 bases from V and 5 bases from J, leaving 7 bases between. CDR1 is KGHSH, CDR2 LQKENI, per germline. The CDR3 nucleotides are TGTGCCAGCTCACAAATGGTAGATACGCAGTATTTT. This sequence encodes CASSQMVDTQYF.

This clone was seen once. The rearrangement joins TRBV11-3 to TRBJ1-1; 7 nucleotides line up with TRBD1. Germline trimming cut 5 bases from V and 3 bases from J; bases unmatched to any gene: 6. Germline loops: CDR1 SGHNT, CDR2 YENEEA. The CDR3 extends over 14 amino acids. CDR3 region: CASSAQGLDTEAFF. The CDR3 DNA reads TGTGCCAGCAGCGCACAGGGGCTGGACACTGAAGCTTTCTTT. The variable domain in full, completed from reference TRBV11-3 and TRBJ1-1, reads EAGVVQSPRYKIIEKKQPVAFWCNPISGHNTLYWYLQNLGQGPELLIRYENEEAVDDSQLPKDRFSAERLKGVDSTLKIQPAELGDSAVYLCASSAQGLDTEAFFGQGTRLTVV.

The chain uses TRBV30 and TRBJ1-1; D is uncertain. Trimming took off 3 bases at V and 4 bases at J, with 3 bases between the two ends. The CDR3 spans 10 residues. Germline assignment: CDR1 GTSNPN and CDR2 SVGIG (reference sequence). The CDR3 nucleotides read TGTGCCTGGAGGAGCACTGAAGCTTTCTTT. Its translation is CAWRSTEAFF.